Listed here are 15 T cell receptor beta chains from one sample, sequenced in a study of blood T cell repertoires in COVID-19 (TCRdb year 2020). Library prep was done by the immunoSEQ multiplex PCR assay. TCRdb stores this immuneACCESS table with in-frame sequences only. Part of the clones is absent; in the studies checked, under half of the shortfall reflects unresolved V genes, and no reason is known for the rest. In this sample the table shows about 220,000 clones, around 82% of which occur a single time. Together, the top ten hold approximately 7.4% of the sample. Sequenced material: peripheral blood. The receptors here all came from a woman between 50 and 59 years old with acute or convalescent COVID-19.

The V gene is TRBV19, the J gene TRBJ2-7, with 10 bases lining up with TRBD2. V shed 3 bases and J 3 bases; nucleotides not matched to a gene: 5. The germline V gene encodes CDR1 LNHDA and CDR2 SQIVND (reference sequence). This CDR3 has 15 amino acids. The CDR3 protein is CASSIALAGVYEQYF. The DNA for the CDR3 is TGTGCCAGTAGTATCGCCCTAGCGGGAGTCTACGAGCAGTACTTC.

Worth noting for this clone: Other DNA variants within this sample encode the same CDR3. This chain uses TRBV11-2 with TRBJ2-1, with TRBD2 identical over 8 bases. V was pared by 5 bases and J by 4 bases, with 7 bases of the junction left unmatched. Germline assignment: CDR1 SGHAT and CDR2 FQNNGV. The CDR3 is made up of 15 amino acids. CDR3 nucleotides: TGTGCCAGCAGCCCTGGACTAGCCGGATACAATGAGCAGTTCTTC. Residues: CASSPGLAGYNEQFF.

This clone occurred once. The gene calls are TRBV7-2 and TRBJ1-4, with 7 bases aligning to TRBD1. CDR1 is SGHTA and CDR2 is FQGNSA in the germline V gene. CDR3 length: 16 amino acids. V gave up 4 bases and J gave up 0 bases; unmatched junction bases: 5. CDR3 sequence: CASSSTGNPTNEKLFF. The CDR3 DNA sequence: TGTGCCAGCAGCTCGACAGGGAACCCAACTAATGAAAAACTGTTTTTT.

The rearrangement joins TRBV3-1 (or the pseudogene TRBV3-2) to TRBJ2-1; TRBD2 aligns across 7 bases. Per germline, CDR1 LGHDT and CDR2 YNNKEL (reference sequence). This CDR3 is built from 14 residues. Unmatched junction bases numbered 12, after V lost 11 bases and J lost 5 bases. CDR3 loop: CASSWREGDNEQFF. CDR3 nucleotides: TGTGCCTCTTCTTGGAGGGAGGGCGACAATGAGCAGTTCTTC.

In this sample, this clone turned up once. V gene TRBV2 combines with J gene TRBJ1-5, with 8 positions matching TRBD1. Per germline, CDR1 SNHLY and CDR2 FYNNEI. The CDR3 runs to 15 residues. V shed 6 bases and J 0 bases; nucleotides not matched to a gene: 4. The CDR3 DNA sequence: TGTGCCAGCAGCACGGACAGGGCTAGCAATCAGCCCCAGCATTTT. This codes for CASSTDRASNQPQHF.

The chain employs TRBV28 and TRBJ2-5; D perhaps matches TRBD2 (5 bases). The CDR3 extends over 13 amino acids. Deletions cut 3 bases from V and 2 bases from J, with 7 bases between. Germline assignment: CDR1 MDHEN and CDR2 SYDVKM. The CDR3 sequence is CASSFEGQETQYF. In DNA, the CDR3 is TGTGCCAGCAGTTTCGAGGGTCAAGAGACCCAGTACTTC.

The J gene is TRBJ1-4, the V gene TRBV29-1; D not certain. The CDR3 loop spans 13 amino acids. Germline CDR1 and CDR2: SQVTM and ANQGSEA. V lost 4 bases to trimming and J lost 8 bases, with 14 bases between them. This CDR3 reads CSVGAGYEEKLFF. CDR3 in DNA: TGCAGCGTTGGGGCGGGTTACGAGGAAAAACTGTTTTTT. Looking up the rest from reference TRBV29-1 and TRBJ1-4 gives the full variable domain: SAVISQKPSRDICQRGTSLTIQCQVDSQVTMMFWYRQQPGQSLTLIATANQGSEATYESGFVIDKFPISRPNLTFSTLTVSNMSPEDSSIYLCSVGAGYEEKLFFGSGTQLSVL.

The chain recombines TRBV21-1 with TRBJ1-5; the D call TRBD1 from the table was never checked on the DNA. TRBV21-1 is a pseudogene locus. The CDR3 contains 16 residues. The CDR3 sequence: CASSKKGYGGNQPQHF. CDR3 DNA sequence: TGTGCCAGCAGCAAAAAGGGGTACGGTGGCAATCAGCCCCAGCATTTT.

The gene calls are TRBV12-3 or TRBV12-4 and TRBJ2-5; perhaps TRBD2 as D (5 bases). The CDR3 extends over 12 amino acids. V lost 3 bases, J lost 5 bases, and 7 bases lay in between. CDR3 coding DNA: TGTGCCAGCAGTTTTTCGGGGGAGACCCAGTACTTC. This translates into CASSFSGETQYF.

The chain employs TRBV6-1 and TRBJ2-7; a weak D match, TRBD2 (6 bases). There are 15 residues in the CDR3. Germline CDR1 and CDR2: MNHNS and SASEGT. V gave up 2 bases and J gave up 0 bases, with 11 bases separating them. CDR3 nucleotide sequence: TGTGCCAGCAGTGAAACCCGGACTACCTCCTACGAGCAGTACTTC. Its translation is CASSETRTTSYEQYF.

The chain carries TRBV20-1 and TRBJ2-5; D is uncertain. This CDR3 has 11 amino acids. Trimming took off 8 bases at V and 5 bases at J, with 12 bases between the two ends. Germline-derived CDR1 and CDR2 are DFQATT and SNEGSKA (reference sequence). The CDR3 DNA follows: TGCAGTTCCGGCCTGGAGGAGACCCAGTACTTC. It yields the protein CSSGLEETQYF.

The chain joins TRBV28 to TRBJ2-3, with 10 bases that match TRBD2. With 1 base clipped from V and 3 bases from J, the junction kept 4 bases outside the gene matches. Germline V gives CDR1 MDHEN, CDR2 SYDVKM. This CDR3 is built from 16 residues. The CDR3 sequence is CASSLLPSGRTDTQYF. Here the CDR3 DNA reads TGTGCCAGCAGTTTATTGCCTAGCGGGAGAACAGATACGCAGTATTTT.

The gene calls are TRBV4-1 and TRBJ2-2; the match to TRBD1 covers 8 bases. V trimming: 0 bases; J trimming: 4 bases; junction bases outside the gene matches: 7. Looked up from germline, CDR1 is MGHRA and CDR2 is YSYEKL. The CDR3 has 17 amino acids. In DNA, the CDR3 is TGCGCCAGCAGCCAAGATCCCCAGGGGGCGATCACCGGGGAGCTGTTTTTT. This sequence encodes CASSQDPQGAITGELFF.

This clone was seen only a few times. V and J are TRBV6-5 and TRBJ1-5; D not resolved. Germline CDR1 MNHEY, CDR2 SVGAGI. V was clipped by 6 bases and J by 7 bases, with 19 bases between them. The CDR3 is 15 residues long. Here the CDR3 reads CASSLPTGVAQPQHF. The CDR3, as DNA: TGTGCCAGCAGCCTCCCAACCGGGGTGGCGCAGCCCCAGCATTTT.

J is TRBJ2-7 and V is TRBV15, with TRBD1 as a possible D gene (7 bases). V lost 3 bases, J lost 2 bases, and 17 bases lay in between. This CDR3 comprises 16 residues. In germline, CDR1 is LNHNV, CDR2 YYDKDF (reference sequence). This CDR3 is CATSSPPDRTTYEQYF. In DNA, the CDR3 is TGTGCCACCAGCAGCCCCCCGGACAGGACTACCTACGAGCAGTACTTC. Full variable domain (rest looked up from reference TRBV15 and TRBJ2-7): DAMVIQNPRYQVTQFGKPVTLSCSQTLNHNVMYWYQQKSSQAPKLLFHYYDKDFNNEADTPDNFQSRRPNTSFCFLDIRSPGLGDTAMYLCATSSPPDRTTYEQYFGPGTRLTVT.